This T cell receptor (beta chain) was sequenced in a study of T cell responses to AZD1222 COVID-19 vaccine. General study points: The peak T cell response came first, and repertoires were sampled only after it. A mostly white British donor set with more females was recruited, and clonal diversity was possibly underestimated.

The V and J ends lost 3 bases and 2 bases respectively, with 11 bases between them. Germline V gene sequence: CDR1 GTSNPN, CDR2 SVGIG (reference sequence). The CDR3 loop spans 14 amino acids. A remark on this clone: What it binds is unknown.

Data came from immunoSEQ multiplex PCR; TCRdb stores just in-frame clones and leaves some out. The sample holds tens of thousands of clones; 85% to 90% are singletons and the top ten take less than 3.5%. The TCR sequence derives from an adult in good health. The chain couples TRBV30 to TRBJ1-5; TRBD1 is a possible D gene (5 bases). The sequencing here drew on peripheral blood, taken on day 0 of MenACWY control vaccination. In nucleotides, the CDR3 is TGTGCCTGGAGCAAGACAGTCGGCAATCAGCCCCAGCATTTT. Its translation: CAWSKTVGNQPQHF.